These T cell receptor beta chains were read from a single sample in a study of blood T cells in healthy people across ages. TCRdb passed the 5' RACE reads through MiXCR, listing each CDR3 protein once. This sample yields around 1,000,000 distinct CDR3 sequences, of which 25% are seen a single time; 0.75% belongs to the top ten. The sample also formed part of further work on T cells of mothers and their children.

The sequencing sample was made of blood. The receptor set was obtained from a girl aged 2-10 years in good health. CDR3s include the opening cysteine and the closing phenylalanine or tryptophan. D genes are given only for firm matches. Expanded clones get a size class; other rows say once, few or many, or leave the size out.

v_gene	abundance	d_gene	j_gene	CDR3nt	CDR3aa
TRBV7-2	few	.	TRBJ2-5	TGTGCCAGCAGCACGACGGGACCCAATTACGCGGAGACCCAGTACTTC	CASSTTGPNYAETQYF
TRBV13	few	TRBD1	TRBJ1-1	TGTGCCAGCAGCTACAACAGGGGACCGAACACTGAAGCTTTCTTT	CASSYNRGPNTEAFF
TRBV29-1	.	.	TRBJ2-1	TGCAGCGTTTTGTCAGATGGGGTTAACAATGAGCAGTTCTTC	CSVLSDGVNNEQFF
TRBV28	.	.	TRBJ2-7	TGTGCCAGCAGTTTGGGTGTTTTGGGGGCCCCCTACGAGCAGTACTTC	CASSLGVLGAPYEQYF
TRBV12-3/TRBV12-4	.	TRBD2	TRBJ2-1	TGTGCCAGCAGTACCGGGGGGAGCGAGAATGAGCAGTTCTTC	CASSTGGSENEQFF
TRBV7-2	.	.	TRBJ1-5	TGTGCCAGCAAATTACAGGACTTTAGCAATCAGCCCCAGCATTTT	CASKLQDFSNQPQHF
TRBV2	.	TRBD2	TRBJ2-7	TGTGCCTGCACAGCGGGGGTCTCCTACGAGCAGTACTTC	CACTAGVSYEQYF
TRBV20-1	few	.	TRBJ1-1	TGCAGTGCTAGAGACCCCGGGAACACTGAAGCTTTCTTT	CSARDPGNTEAFF
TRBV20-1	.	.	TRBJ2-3	TGCAGTGCTAGAGGGGGGGCGTGGACAGATACGCAGTATTTT	CSARGGAWTDTQYF
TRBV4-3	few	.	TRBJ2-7	TGCGCCAGCAGCCAAGATCAGCGGTACGAGCAGTACTTC	CASSQDQRYEQYF
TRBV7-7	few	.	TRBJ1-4	TGTGCTAGCAGTTGGGCAACTAATGAAAAACTGTTTTTT	CASSWATNEKLFF
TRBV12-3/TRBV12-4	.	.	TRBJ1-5	TGTGCCAGCAGTTTTTCCCCAGGCGATAGCAATCAGCCCCAGCATTTT	CASSFSPGDSNQPQHF
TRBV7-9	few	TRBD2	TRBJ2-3	TGTGCCAGCAGCCAGCGGGGGCCGGGTGCAGATACGCAGTATTTT	CASSQRGPGADTQYF
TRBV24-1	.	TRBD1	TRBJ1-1	TGTGCCACCAGCGGGACAGATGATGGGGACACTGAAGCTTTCTTT	CATSGTDDGDTEAFF
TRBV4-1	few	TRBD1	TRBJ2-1	TGCGCCAGCAGCCAAGTTGGGACAGGGGTCAATGAGCAGTTCTTC	CASSQVGTGVNEQFF
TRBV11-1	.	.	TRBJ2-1	TGTGCCAGCAGCCACTCCCAGGGCCGGAGCTCCTACAATGAGCAGTTCTTC	CASSHSQGRSSYNEQFF
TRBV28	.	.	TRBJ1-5	TGTGCCAGCAGTCTCCTTCGGGGAGGGGGACGCAATCAGCCCCAGCATTTT	CASSLLRGGGRNQPQHF
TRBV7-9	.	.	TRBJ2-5	TGTGCCAGCATCCCATTGACAGGAGAGCAGTACTTC	CASIPLTGEQYF
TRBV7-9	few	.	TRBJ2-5	TGTGCCAGCAGCCCAAACAGTCCCACAACCGGGACCCAGTACTTC	CASSPNSPTTGTQYF
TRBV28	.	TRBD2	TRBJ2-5	TGTGCCAGCAGTACCCTAGCGGGCCAGGCGGGGGAGACCCAGTACTTC	CASSTLAGQAGETQYF
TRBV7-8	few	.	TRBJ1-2	TGTGCCAGCAGCTTAGGTTTCGGGGAGTTTGGCTACACCTTC	CASSLGFGEFGYTF
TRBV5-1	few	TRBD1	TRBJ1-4	TGCGCCAGCAGCTTAGTCGGGACAGGGCTCGAAAAACTGTTTTTT	CASSLVGTGLEKLFF
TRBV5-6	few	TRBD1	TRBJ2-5	TGTGCCAGCAGCTTAACAGGGGGCTCGGGGACCCAGTACTTC	CASSLTGGSGTQYF
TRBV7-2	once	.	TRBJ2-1	TGTGCCAGCAGCTCCAGACCGATACGCGATGAGCAGTTCTTC	CASSSRPIRDEQFF
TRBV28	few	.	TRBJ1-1	TGTGCCAGCAGTAGTGCGGGGGCGGGGAACACTGAAGCTTTCTTT	CASSSAGAGNTEAFF
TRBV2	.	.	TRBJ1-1	TGTGCCAGCAGTGTTGTGGACACTGAAGCTTTCTTT	CASSVVDTEAFF
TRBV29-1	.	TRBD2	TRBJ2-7	TGCAGCGTTGAGAGTGGAGAGCGGGAGGGCCGGTACGAGCAGTACTTC	CSVESGEREGRYEQYF
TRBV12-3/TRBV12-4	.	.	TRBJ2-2	TGTGCCAGCAGCAAAAACCCCGGGGAGCTGTTTTTT	CASSKNPGELFF
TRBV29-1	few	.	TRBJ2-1	TGCAGCGTTGTCTTCGATGAGCAGTTCTTC	CSVVFDEQFF
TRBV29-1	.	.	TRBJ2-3	TGCAGCGTTGAAGGGGTGGTGTCAGTATATGAGACCCAGTACTTT	CSVEGVVSVYETQYF
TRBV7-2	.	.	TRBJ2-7	TGTGCCAGCAAGAGGGGACCGAGCTCCTACGAGCAGTACTTC	CASKRGPSSYEQYF
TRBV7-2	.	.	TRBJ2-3	TGTGCCAGCAGCTTACCGGACGCCACAGATACGCAGTATTTT	CASSLPDATDTQYF
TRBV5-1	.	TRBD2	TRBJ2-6	TGCGCCAGCAGCTTGTTTACTAGCGGGGGGCCCAGCTCTGGGGCCAACGTCCTGACTTTC	CASSLFTSGGPSSGANVLTF
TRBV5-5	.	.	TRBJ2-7	TGTGCCAGCAGATCGGACACGACCTACGAGCAGTACTTC	CASRSDTTYEQYF
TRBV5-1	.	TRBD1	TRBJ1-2	TGCGCCAGCAGCGGCAAGACAGGGGGTAATGCCTATGGCTACACCTTC	CASSGKTGGNAYGYTF
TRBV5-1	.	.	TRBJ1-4	TGCGCCAGCAGCTACGGAGACAGTGCAAAACTGTTTTTT	CASSYGDSAKLFF
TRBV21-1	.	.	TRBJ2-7	TGTGCCGGCAGCAAACGGGGTTGCAGGGAGCAGTACTTC	CAGSKRGCREQYF
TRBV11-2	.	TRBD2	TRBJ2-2	TGTGCCAGCAGCCCGAGGGGACTAGCGGGAGGAAACACCGGGGAGCTGTTTTTT	CASSPRGLAGGNTGELFF
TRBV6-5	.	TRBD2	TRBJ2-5	TGTGCCAGCAGTTACAGTGCGGGAGCAGAGACCCAGTACTTC	CASSYSAGAETQYF
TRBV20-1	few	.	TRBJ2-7	TGCAGTGCACTTCAAGGCCCTGTATCCTACGAGCAGTACTTC	CSALQGPVSYEQYF
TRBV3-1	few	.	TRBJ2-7	TGTGCCAGCAGCCAAGAAAGGGTCCCCTACGAGCAGTACTTC	CASSQERVPYEQYF
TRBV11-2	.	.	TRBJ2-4	TGTGCCAGCAGCCCGTCGGCCGGCATTCAGTACTTC	CASSPSAGIQYF
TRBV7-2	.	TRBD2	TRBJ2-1	TGTGCCAGCAGCCGAAGACCCGGGACTAGCGGAGGTGAGCAGTTCTTC	CASSRRPGTSGGEQFF
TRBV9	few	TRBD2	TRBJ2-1	TGTGCCAGCAGCTTACCAACTAGCGGGGGAGATGAGCAGTTCTTC	CASSLPTSGGDEQFF
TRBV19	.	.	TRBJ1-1	TGTGCCAGTAGTGTGACTTGGGAGAACACTGAAGCTTTCTTT	CASSVTWENTEAFF
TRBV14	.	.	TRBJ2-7	TGTGCCAGCAGCCTCACACTGGACTACGAGCAGTACTTC	CASSLTLDYEQYF
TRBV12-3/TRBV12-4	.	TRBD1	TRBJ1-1	TGTGCCAGCAGTTTAAGGACAGGGGTAGGCACTGAAGCTTTCTTT	CASSLRTGVGTEAFF
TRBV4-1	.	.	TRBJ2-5	TGCGCCAGCAGCCAAGAGACTAGATTCGGAGAGACCCAGTACTTC	CASSQETRFGETQYF
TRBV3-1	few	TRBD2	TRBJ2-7	TGTGCCAGCAGCCAACCTGGACTAGCGGGAGTTGACGAGCAGTACTTC	CASSQPGLAGVDEQYF